The 15 T cell receptor beta chains presented below share a single source sample, sequenced in a study of shared clonotypes between healthy human individuals. Data came from immunoSEQ multiplex PCR; TCRdb stores just in-frame clones and leaves some out. The sample holds roughly 2.5 million clones, 85% to 95% seen once. The specimen sequenced was naive CD4+ T cells sorted from blood. Stated subset: CD45RA+ positively selected. The receptor set was obtained from a man between 18 and 29 years old in good health.

The rearrangement joins TRBV7-9 to TRBJ1-2, with D maybe TRBD1 (5 bases). Trimming removed 5 bases at V and 1 base at J, with 8 bases between. CDR3 size: 13 residues. CDR1 is SEHNR, CDR2 FQNEAQ, per germline (reference sequence). This CDR3 reads CASSPTVNYGYTF. CDR3 bases: TGTGCCAGCAGCCCGACAGTTAACTATGGCTACACCTTC. The full variable domain, its missing parts supplied by reference TRBV7-9 and TRBJ1-2, is DTGVSQNPRHKITKRGQNVTFRCDPISEHNRLYWYRQTLGQGPEFLTYFQNEAQLEKSRLLSDRFSAERPKGSFSTLEIQRTEQGDSAMYLCASSPTVNYGYTFGSGTRLTVV.

The rearrangement joins TRBV28 to TRBJ2-5; D uncertain. Trimming removed 2 bases from V and 7 bases from J, with 11 bases in between. CDR1 is MDHEN and CDR2 is SYDVKM in the germline V gene. There are 13 residues in the CDR3. CDR3 loop: CASSLGNPGTQYF. CDR3 coding DNA: TGTGCCAGCAGTTTAGGAAACCCGGGGACCCAGTACTTC.

This clone appeared once. The sample has other DNA sequences that encode this CDR3 too. The chain couples TRBV7-3 to TRBJ2-2; no firm D call. The CDR3 spans 12 residues. Germline values: CDR1 SGHTA, CDR2 FQGTGA. The ends were cut back, 4 bases at V and 4 bases at J, with 4 bases in the middle. As DNA, the CDR3 is TGTGCCAGCAGCTGGAGCACCGGGGAGCTGTTTTTT. This translates into CASSWSTGELFF.

The chain has TRBV7-9 and TRBJ1-3; D uncertain. The CDR3 is 14 amino acids. With 3 bases removed from V and 4 bases from J, the gap between germline ends came to 10 bases. Germline V gene data show CDR1 as SEHNR and CDR2 as FQNEAQ (reference sequence). The CDR3 loop reads CASSFKNSGNTIYF. CDR3 in DNA: TGTGCCAGCAGCTTTAAGAATTCAGGAAACACCATATATTTT.

In its sample, this clone was seen a few times. The CDR3 region has the DNA TGTGCCAGTAGTACGGACAGGACCGGGGAGCTGTTTTTT. Protein product: CASSTDRTGELFF. V and J are TRBV19 and TRBJ2-2; 7 bases agree with TRBD1. This CDR3 spans 13 amino acids. CDR1 and CDR2 (germline): LNHDA, SQIVND (reference sequence). Trimming took 4 bases from V and 5 from J; bases not matched to a gene: 1.

This chain connects TRBV10-2 to TRBJ2-3, with 14 bases matching TRBD2. The CDR3 runs to 18 residues. Trimming at V came to 6 bases and at J to 6 bases, leaving 14 bases not matched to a gene. The germline gives CDR1 WSHSY, CDR2 SAAADI. The CDR3, as DNA: TGCGCCAGCAGCCAGAATTTTGGGACTAGCGGGAGTTTCGATACGCAGTATTTT. It encodes CASSQNFGTSGSFDTQYF.

As to this clone: Other nucleotide sequences in the sample specify the same CDR3. V and J are TRBV5-1 and TRBJ2-3; the match to TRBD1 covers 9 bases. The CDR3 sequence is 14 residues long. Per germline, CDR1 SGHRS and CDR2 YFSETQ. The trim removed 4 bases at V and 6 bases at J, leaving 6 bases unmatched. CDR3 residues: CASSTTGGADTQYF. CDR3 DNA sequence: TGCGCCAGCAGCACAACAGGGGGCGCCGATACGCAGTATTTT.

The chain joins TRBV5-1 to TRBJ1-6, with a possible D match to TRBD1 (6 bases). The CDR3 consists of 14 residues. V was cut by 5 bases and J by 5 bases, with 11 bases left in between. CDR1 SGHRS and CDR2 YFSETQ come from the germline V gene. Written as DNA, the CDR3 is TGCGCCAGCAGTCTGGACAGTAATAATTCACCCCTCCACTTT. Protein product: CASSLDSNNSPLHF.

This clone has just a few counts. This specimen includes other DNA sequences encoding the same CDR3. The chain is built from TRBV6-6 and TRBJ1-1, with TRBD1 matching over 8 bases. Germline V lookup: CDR1 MNHNY, CDR2 SVGAGI (reference sequence). The CDR3 has 13 residues. Germline trimming cut 6 bases from V and 4 bases from J; bases unmatched to any gene: 4. This CDR3 reads CASSRGQGTEAFF. CDR3 DNA sequence: TGTGCCAGCAGCAGGGGGCAGGGCACTGAAGCTTTCTTT.

V is TRBV6-9 and J is TRBJ1-4; D may be TRBD1 (5 bases). V lost 0 bases to trimming and J lost 10 bases, with 18 bases between them. This CDR3 has 16 amino acids. Per germline, CDR1 MNHGY and CDR2 SVAAGI. The CDR3 loop is CASSYSESSSGGKLFF. CDR3 nucleotide sequence: TGTGCCAGCAGTTATTCAGAAAGCAGCTCGGGGGGAAAACTGTTTTTT.

The chain links TRBV5-1 to TRBJ2-7, with 7 bases lining up with TRBD2. The J segment lost 0 bases and the V segment lost 10 bases, leaving 4 bases of the junction unmatched. CDR1 is SGHRS, CDR2 YFSETQ, per germline. The CDR3 runs 12 residues. The CDR3 sequence is CAPWGGSYEQYF. Here the CDR3 DNA reads TGCGCCCCCTGGGGGGGCTCCTACGAGCAGTACTTC.

The V gene is TRBV14, the J gene TRBJ2-2, with D possibly matching TRBD1 (6 bases). This CDR3 comprises 14 residues. V shed 2 bases and J shed 4 bases, with 8 bases lying between them. Germline V gene lookup returns CDR1 SGHDN and CDR2 FVKESK. The CDR3 sequence is CASSQNRVTGELFF. DNA for the CDR3: TGTGCCAGCAGCCAAAACAGGGTCACCGGGGAGCTGTTTTTT.

In this sample, this clone turned up a few times. CDR3 amino acids: CASTHRRGTALRAFF. In nucleotides, the CDR3 is TGTGCCAGCACCCATCGTAGGGGCACAGCTCTAAGGGCTTTCTTT. The chain employs TRBV28 and TRBJ1-1; maybe TRBD1 (5 bases). Germline loops: CDR1 MDHEN, CDR2 SYDVKM. The CDR3 spans 15 residues. Deletions cut 7 bases from V and 11 bases from J, with 26 bases between.

This chain connects TRBV19 to TRBJ2-3, with 9 bases aligning to TRBD2. Trimming took 1 base from V and 6 from J; bases not matched to a gene: 5. Germline CDR1 is LNHDA and CDR2 is SQIVND (reference sequence). The CDR3 sequence is 15 residues long. In DNA form, the CDR3 reads TGTGCCAGTAGTATAGCCAGCGGGGGGACGGATACGCAGTATTTT. This gives the protein CASSIASGGTDTQYF.

The chain recombines TRBV7-2 with TRBJ1-3; perhaps TRBD1 as D (5 bases). This CDR3 region has 15 residues. Trimming shortened V by 4 bases and J by 2 bases, and 12 bases separated the two germline ends. Germline CDR1 SGHTA, CDR2 FQGNSA. CDR3 bases: TGTGCCAGCAGCTCTCTCGGGACCCCTGGAAACACCATATATTTT. This translates into CASSSLGTPGNTIYF.